Shown below are 19 T cell receptor beta chains from a single sample sequenced in a study of blood T cell repertoires in COVID-19. Clones were sequenced by immunoSEQ multiplex PCR, and TCRdb holds only the in-frame ones, with some missing. This table has hundreds of thousands of clones, 70% to 85% appearing once. Material: peripheral blood. Every receptor here comes from an elderly woman with acute or convalescent COVID-19.

The J gene is TRBJ1-4, the V gene TRBV29-1, with a tentative D call TRBD1 (5 bases). CDR3 length equals 14 residues. Germline lookup yields CDR1 SQVTM and CDR2 ANQGSEA. V lost 4 bases to trimming and J lost 7 bases, with 16 bases between them. CDR3 loop: CSVVLAGKLEKLFF. CDR3 DNA sequence: TGCAGCGTTGTATTGGCAGGGAAGCTTGAAAAACTGTTTTTT.

This clone occurred once. The V call is TRBV30, the J call TRBJ2-1, with 10 bases fitting TRBD2. Germline V CDR1 and CDR2: GTSNPN, SVGIG (reference sequence). V dropped 7 bases and J dropped 3; count of bases not matched to a gene: 18. CDR3 length: 18 residues. The CDR3: CASTRTSGGRGGYNEQFF. CDR3 coding DNA: TGTGCCTCGACCAGGACTAGCGGAGGGAGGGGGGGCTACAATGAGCAGTTCTTC.

The genes are TRBV5-1 and TRBJ1-2; tentatively, D is TRBD1 (6 bases). V shed 5 bases and J shed 0 bases, with 11 bases lying between them. This CDR3 is built from 14 residues. The germline CDR1 and CDR2 sequences are SGHRS and YFSETQ. CDR3 amino acids: CASSEQGSNYGYTF. As DNA, the CDR3 is TGCGCCAGCAGTGAACAGGGATCTAACTATGGCTACACCTTC.

The CDR3 nucleotides are TGTGCCAGCAGTTTGGGGGGCTCCTACAATGAGCAGTTCTTC. Its translation is CASSLGGSYNEQFF. This chain uses TRBV27 with TRBJ2-1, with D possibly matching TRBD2 (6 bases). Deletions cut 3 bases from V and 0 bases from J, with 6 bases between. The CDR3 totals 14 residues. Germline V gene lookup returns CDR1 MNHEY and CDR2 SMNVEV (reference sequence).

This chain links TRBV11-2 with TRBJ1-6; maybe TRBD1 (5 bases). Germline CDR1 SGHAT, CDR2 FQNNGV. V shed 2 bases and J shed 3 bases, with 11 bases lying between them. This CDR3 spans 16 amino acids. Here the CDR3 reads CASSLNTGFYNSPLHF. The CDR3 region has the DNA TGTGCCAGCAGCTTAAATACAGGCTTCTATAATTCACCCCTCCACTTT.

The CDR3 coding sequence is TGCAGCGTCAGTTGGGGCAGGGTAGATCAGCCCCAGCATTTT. Translation gives CSVSWGRVDQPQHF. The rearrangement links TRBV29-1 to TRBJ1-5, with D possibly being TRBD1 (5 bases). The CDR3 runs to 14 residues. In germline, CDR1 is SQVTM, CDR2 ANQGSEA. V lost 6 bases, J lost 5 bases, and 17 bases lay in between.

The chain combines TRBV5-1 with TRBJ2-3; D possibly corresponds to TRBD2 (6 bases). V was clipped by 3 bases and J by 3 bases, with 14 bases between them. The length of the CDR3 is 15 residues. The V gene's germline CDR1 is SGHRS and CDR2 YFSETQ. This CDR3 is CASSSSGSGTDTQYF. CDR3 bases: TGCGCCAGCAGCTCTTCGGGGAGCGGGACAGATACGCAGTATTTT.

The chain carries TRBV15 and TRBJ1-2; the D gene is possibly TRBD1 (6 bases). With 0 bases removed from V and 4 bases from J, the gap between germline ends came to 9 bases. Germline CDR1 and CDR2: LNHNV and YYDKDF (reference sequence). The CDR3 runs to 14 residues. This CDR3 reads CATSRDGGAYGYTF. The CDR3 DNA follows: TGTGCCACCAGCAGAGACGGGGGGGCCTATGGCTACACCTTC.

The V gene is TRBV19, the J gene TRBJ2-7; tentatively, D is TRBD1 (6 bases). Trimming shortened V by 6 bases and J by 0 bases, and 15 bases separated the two germline ends. Germline V gives CDR1 LNHDA, CDR2 SQIVND (reference sequence). The CDR3 has 15 residues. The DNA for the CDR3 is TGTGCCAGTAGGGGACATGGGGATCTCTCCTACGAGCAGTACTTC. This sequence encodes CASRGHGDLSYEQYF.

V and J are TRBV7-9 and TRBJ1-4, with 8 nucleotides matching TRBD1. The V gene end was trimmed by 4 bases and the J gene end by 3 bases; junction bases not matched to a gene: 4. This CDR3 region has 15 residues. CDR1 is SEHNR, CDR2 FQNEAQ, per germline (reference sequence). The DNA for the CDR3 is TGTGCCAGCAGCTCGACAGGGGTGGCTAATGAAAAACTGTTTTTT. Translation gives CASSSTGVANEKLFF.

For the CDR3, the DNA is TGTGCCAGCAGCTTGTTACAGTACAATGAGCAGTTCTTC. Protein: CASSLLQYNEQFF. V usage is TRBV5-5 and J usage is TRBJ2-1; D remains ambiguous. The CDR3 is made up of 13 amino acids. Germline assignment: CDR1 SGHKS and CDR2 YYEKEE (reference sequence). Trimming removed 1 base at V and 4 bases at J, with 6 bases between.

The chain combines TRBV7-3 with TRBJ2-2; 7 nucleotides line up with TRBD2. Germline CDR1 SGHTA, CDR2 FQGTGA. The CDR3 is made up of 16 amino acids. The J segment lost 1 base and the V segment lost 6 bases, leaving 8 bases of the junction unmatched. CDR3: CASSGAGTMNTGELFF. DNA of the CDR3: TGTGCCAGCAGTGGAGCCGGGACTATGAACACCGGGGAGCTGTTTTTT.

The chain employs TRBV27 and TRBJ1-1; TRBD1 aligns across 10 bases. The CDR3 loop spans 16 amino acids. Germline values: CDR1 MNHEY, CDR2 SMNVEV (reference sequence). After removal of 6 bases from V and 4 bases from J, the junction contained 11 bases not matched to a gene. The CDR3 here is CASRRQGAGGGTEAFF. The CDR3 nucleotides read TGTGCCAGCAGGAGACAGGGGGCAGGTGGTGGCACTGAAGCTTTCTTT.

The genes are TRBV9 and TRBJ1-3; no definite D call. The CDR3 is 15 amino acids. Germline CDR1 reads SGDLS; CDR2 reads YYNGEE. V gave up 5 bases and J gave up 0 bases, with 12 bases separating them. Here the CDR3 reads CASSETPNSGNTIYF. DNA of the CDR3: TGTGCCAGCAGTGAAACACCAAACTCTGGAAACACCATATATTTT.

The V gene is TRBV15, the J gene TRBJ2-1, with TRBD2 identical over 11 bases. The CDR3 is made up of 15 amino acids. Trimming at V came to 6 bases and at J to 8 bases, leaving 9 bases not matched to a gene. Germline assignment: CDR1 LNHNV and CDR2 YYDKDF (reference sequence). CDR3 protein: CATRDTSGSWDEQFF. The CDR3 nucleotides read TGTGCCACCAGGGACACTAGCGGGAGCTGGGATGAGCAGTTCTTC.

This clone was seen only a few times. CDR3 amino acids: CASSPPNGPNTGELFF. The DNA of the CDR3 is TGTGCCAGCTCACCACCTAATGGGCCGAACACCGGGGAGCTGTTTTTT. V usage is TRBV18 and J usage is TRBJ2-2; no clear D. Between the trimmed V and J ends, which lost 0 bases and 0 bases, there was a span of 8 bases. CDR1 and CDR2 (germline): KGHSH, LQKENI. The CDR3 runs to 16 residues. Combining the CDR3 with reference TRBV18 and TRBJ2-2 gives the whole variable domain NAGVMQNPRHLVRRRGQEARLRCSPMKGHSHVYWYRQLPEEGLKFMVYLQKENIIDESGMPKERFSAEFPKEGPSILRIQQVVRGDSAAYFCASSPPNGPNTGELFFGEGSRLTVL.

This chain connects TRBV7-9 to TRBJ2-1; TRBD2 agrees at 7 bases. This CDR3 has 17 amino acids. The V segment lost 3 bases and the J segment 0 bases; nucleotides outside the gene matches: 8. Per germline, CDR1 SEHNR and CDR2 FQNEAQ (reference sequence). CDR3 amino acids: CASSFWAGLSSYNEQFF. The CDR3 nucleotides read TGTGCCAGCAGCTTTTGGGCGGGACTAAGCTCCTACAATGAGCAGTTCTTC.

This chain uses TRBV6-5 with TRBJ1-2; D ambiguous. This CDR3 region has 13 residues. Germline-derived CDR1 and CDR2 are MNHEY and SVGAGI. The germline V and J ends were trimmed by 6 bases and 1 base, with 9 bases remaining between them. CDR3 protein: CASRPNSNYGYTF. In DNA, the CDR3 is TGTGCCAGCAGACCCAACAGTAACTATGGCTACACCTTC.

The chain combines TRBV18 with TRBJ2-3, with a possible D match to TRBD2 (6 bases). Deletions cut 2 bases from V and 1 base from J, with 16 bases between. The CDR3 runs to 17 residues. Germline V CDR1 and CDR2: KGHSH, LQKENI. CDR3: CASSPTSSARGTDTQYF. The CDR3 coding sequence is TGTGCCAGCTCACCAACGTCTAGCGCTCGTGGCACAGATACGCAGTATTTT.